Listed here are 10 T cell receptor beta chains from one sample, sequenced in a study of identical twins. From the 5' RACE reads, TCRdb called clonotypes with MiXCR, one entry per CDR3 protein. The sample has around 490,000 distinct CDR3 sequences, around 20% seen once. This same sample was also part of a study on yellow fever vaccine responses in identical twins.

Sequences were obtained from CD4+ T cells sorted from blood. The receptors derive from a woman aged 18-29 years in good health.

The CDR3 protein is CASKRGAGEQFF. As DNA, the CDR3 is TGTGCCAGCAAACGGGGGGCAGGTGAGCAGTTCTTC. The rearrangement links TRBV25-1 to TRBJ2-1, with D possibly being TRBD2 (7 bases). This CDR3 spans 12 amino acids. The germline gives CDR1 MGHDK, CDR2 SYGVNS. V gave up 7 bases and J gave up 9 bases, with 13 bases separating them.

The sample holds a few counts of this clonotype. This chain connects TRBV28 to TRBJ1-2; the D gene is possibly TRBD1 (5 bases). This CDR3 is 15 amino acids long. The V and J ends lost 4 bases and 4 bases respectively, with 16 bases between them. CDR1 is MDHEN, CDR2 SYDVKM, per germline. CDR3 in DNA: TGTGCCAGCAGTTCGGCCGGGACGAAAGTCTATGGCTACACCTTC. The encoded protein is CASSSAGTKVYGYTF.

The chain links TRBV5-5 to TRBJ2-3, with 7 positions matching TRBD2. V shed 4 bases, J shed 2 bases, and the junction held 10 bases outside the gene matches. CDR3 size: 16 residues. Germline CDR1 and CDR2: SGHKS and YYEKEE (reference sequence). CDR3 amino acids: CASSPLSGTITDTQYF. The CDR3, as DNA: TGTGCCAGCAGCCCGCTCTCCGGGACTATCACAGATACGCAGTATTTT.

There are a few counts of this clonotype. V gene TRBV15 combines with J gene TRBJ1-1, with D unclear. V was trimmed by 5 bases and J by 5 bases, leaving 6 bases between them. Germline CDR1 reads LNHNV; CDR2 reads YYDKDF (reference sequence). The CDR3 is 11 residues long. For the CDR3, the DNA is TGTGCCACCAGCTTTGGGACTGAAGCTTTCTTT. Amino acids: CATSFGTEAFF.

This clonotype turned up a few times. This chain links TRBV12-3 or TRBV12-4 with TRBJ2-5; 8 nucleotides align to TRBD1. V lost 4 bases to trimming and J lost 1 base; unmatched junction nucleotides: 5. The CDR3 sequence is 15 residues long. In DNA form, the CDR3 reads TGTGCCAGCAGTTGGACTACAGGGGGCCAAGAGACCCAGTACTTC. Residues: CASSWTTGGQETQYF.

About this clonotype: The junction shows a germline mismatch at one end, possibly a read error. This chain links TRBV2 with TRBJ2-7; D remains ambiguous. The CDR3 is made up of 10 amino acids. The germline CDR1 and CDR2 sequences are SNHLY and FYNNEI. The CDR3 loop reads CASWSKGGCF. In DNA form, the CDR3 reads TGTGCCAGCTGGTCCAAAGGCGGTTGCTTC.

The chain recombines TRBV20-1 with TRBJ2-7; TRBD2 agrees at 12 bases. J gave up 6 bases and V 0 bases, and 6 bases lay outside the gene matches. This CDR3 contains 15 residues. Germline CDR1 and CDR2: DFQATT and SNEGSKA (reference sequence). In DNA, the CDR3 is TGCAGTGCTAGAGATTTGACTAGCGGGAGTGGCGAGCAGTACTTC. Translated, it gives CSARDLTSGSGEQYF.

V and J are TRBV12-3 or TRBV12-4 and TRBJ1-5, with D possibly matching TRBD1 (5 bases). This CDR3 spans 15 amino acids. V was trimmed by 3 bases and J by 2 bases, leaving 11 bases between them. DNA for the CDR3: TGTGCCAGCAGTTTTGCAGGGACGGGCAATCAGCCCCAGCATTTT. The encoded protein is CASSFAGTGNQPQHF.

The V gene is TRBV11-2, the J gene TRBJ1-1, with D possibly TRBD1 on 5 matching bases. Germline V gives CDR1 SGHAT, CDR2 FQNNGV. V was clipped by 3 bases and J by 3 bases, with 17 bases between them. The CDR3 totals 16 residues. Here the CDR3 DNA reads TGTGCCAGCAGCTTTCGTCCCGACTCGGGGGACACTGAAGCTTTCTTT. Translated, it gives CASSFRPDSGDTEAFF.

V and J are TRBV20-1 and TRBJ2-1; 8 nucleotides agree with TRBD1. The CDR3 runs 13 residues. Looked up from germline, CDR1 is DFQATT and CDR2 is SNEGSKA (reference sequence). J was trimmed by 4 bases and V by 6 bases; bases with no gene match: 5. The chain's CDR3 is CSATGTGYNEQFF. In DNA, the CDR3 is TGCAGTGCAACAGGGACAGGTTACAATGAGCAGTTCTTC.